This TCR beta chain was identified in a study of blood T cell repertoires in COVID-19. Study at large: PBMCs, B-cell-depleted T cells, or T cells provided the cDNA or gDNA that made up the material.

Seattle enrolled patients during active infection and tracked them longitudinally. Per the authors' pipeline: Amplifying reference gene primers gave estimates of nucleated cell counts. Assay: immunoSEQ multiplex PCR; the TCRdb copy retains only in-frame clones and omits some. V, J and clone size are taken as reported in that table, and D and trimming were inferred from the DNA itself. This table has about 56,000 clones, roughly 72% appearing once. The source material was peripheral blood. The clonotype was recovered from a woman in her sixties or seventies with COVID-19, enrolled during active disease.

In DNA form, the CDR3 reads TGTGCCACCAGCCCTGGCCCGGGACTAGTGTACAATGAGCAGTTCTTC. This translates into CATSPGPGLVYNEQFF. This chain links TRBV15 with TRBJ2-1; TRBD2 matches 8 bases. CDR3 length: 16 residues. Germline loops: CDR1 LNHNV, CDR2 YYDKDF (reference sequence). Trimming cost V 5 bases and J 4 bases; bases outside gene matches: 10.